This T cell receptor beta chain was sequenced for a study of T cell repertoires in cytomegalovirus infection. Study summary: Matching HLA type and CMV infection were both indicated by public TCR beta signatures. Findings and caveats of the study: Accumulated public TCR beta family frequency recognized individuals carrying CMV together with the relevant HLA. HLA-C-restricted CMV clonotypes gave the most frequent clonotype in two of eight donors.

The CDR3 consists of 14 residues. Germline CDR1 is KGHDR and CDR2 is SFDVKD. With 7 bases clipped from V and 5 bases from J, the junction kept 5 bases outside the gene matches. One entry per CDR3 protein, called by TCRdb with MiXCR from the reads. The sample has under 350,000 distinct CDR3 sequences; approximately 9.5% are singletons. This clonotype was counted ten times or more. Antigen: not known. This clonotype originated in a human donor in good health (CMV status not recorded). Some clones in this sample may be carry-over from other donors' samples. This sequence joins TRBV24-1 and TRBJ2-7; 12 bases are shared with TRBD2. Sequencing was carried out using PBMCs. The CDR3 bases are TGTGCCACCAGCCCGGGACTAGCGGGCCACGAGCAGTACTTC. It yields the protein CATSPGLAGHEQYF.